This T cell receptor beta chain comes out of a study of blood T cell repertoires in COVID-19. Study-level information: The origin of the acute and convalescent COVID-19 samples was the United States, Italy and Spain. PBMCs, B-cell-depleted T cells, or T cells provided the cDNA or gDNA that made up the material.

V dropped 2 bases and J dropped 5; count of bases not matched to a gene: 2. Germline V CDR1 and CDR2: MNHEY, SMNVEV (reference sequence). This CDR3 is built from 13 residues. How the authors handled the data: Estimated nucleated cell counts came from reference gene primer amplification. Clones were sequenced by immunoSEQ multiplex PCR, and TCRdb holds only the in-frame ones, with some missing. D and trimming come from the DNA, and the V and J calls and clone size come from that table. Altogether roughly 100,000 clones are present, roughly 85% being singletons, with the ten largest covering 2.1%. The rearrangement links TRBV27 to TRBJ1-1; 7 nucleotides align to TRBD1. The sequenced material came from peripheral blood. This TCR derives from a human donor in a cohort sampled during active COVID-19. As DNA, the CDR3 is TGTGCCAGCAGTTTAGCAGGGGGTACTGAAGCTTTCTTT. Translating gives CASSLAGGTEAFF.